The next 20 T cell receptor beta chains were all read from a single sample in a study of a mutant IDH1 vaccine in newly diagnosed glioma. Sequencing was performed with immunoSEQ multiplex PCR; in TCRdb, only in-frame clones are kept and a portion is missing. The profile shows about 64,000 clones, 74% of them singletons. The antigens these receptors bind are not known. Time point defined: week 35, safety follow-up. Topical imiquimod was applied with each vaccine dose, which held 300 ug of mutant IDH1 20-mer peptide. The input for sequencing was PBMCs, taken from a glioma patient whose treatment included an IDH1 peptide vaccine. These receptor sequences come from a man between 45 and 60 years old with glioma.

The gene calls are TRBV7-2 and TRBJ2-1, with TRBD2 matching 7 bases. CDR3 length: 17 amino acids. CDR1 and CDR2 from the germline V gene are SGHTA and FQGNSA. V dropped 5 bases and J dropped 2; count of bases not matched to a gene: 12. The CDR3 nucleotides read TGTGCCAGCAGCCCAGGACTAAAGCGGGATCCCTACAATGAGCAGTTCTTC. Translation: CASSPGLKRDPYNEQFF.

The J gene is TRBJ1-1, the V gene TRBV5-1; D not certain. The V end lost 3 bases, the J end lost 2 bases, and 8 bases lay between the germline ends. The germline CDR1 and CDR2 sequences are SGHRS and YFSETQ. There are 13 residues in the CDR3. In nucleotides, the CDR3 is TGCGCCAGCAGCTGGCAGGATAACACTGAAGCTTTCTTT. Its protein is CASSWQDNTEAFF. The complete variable domain, with remaining parts taken from reference TRBV5-1 and TRBJ1-1, reads KAGVTQTPRYLIKTRGQQVTLSCSPISGHRSVSWYQQTPGQGLQFLFEYFSETQRNKGNFPGRFSGRQFSNSRSEMNVSTLELGDSALYLCASSWQDNTEAFFGQGTRLTVV.

The chain uses TRBV19 and TRBJ1-4; TRBD1 matches 8 bases. This CDR3 is 16 amino acids long. With 7 bases clipped from V and 6 bases from J, the junction kept 13 bases outside the gene matches. Germline V gives CDR1 LNHDA, CDR2 SQIVND (reference sequence). CDR3 loop: CASTPLPGTGHEKLFF. As DNA, the CDR3 is TGTGCCAGTACCCCTCTCCCCGGGACAGGTCATGAAAAACTGTTTTTT.

The J gene is TRBJ1-1, the V gene TRBV29-1; 11 bases line up with TRBD1. The V gene's germline CDR1 is SQVTM and CDR2 ANQGSEA. The CDR3 is made up of 13 amino acids. V lost 6 bases, J lost 4 bases, and 4 bases stayed unmatched. The CDR3 spells CSVEGQGGTEAFF. The CDR3 DNA is TGCAGCGTGGAGGGACAGGGGGGCACTGAAGCTTTCTTT.

The chain joins TRBV4-2 to TRBJ2-2; 7 nucleotides align to TRBD2. This CDR3 region has 17 residues. Germline assignment: CDR1 LGHNA and CDR2 YNFKEQ. With V trimmed by 0 bases and J by 5 bases, 9 bases remained unmatched. For the CDR3, the DNA is TGTGCCAGCAGCCAAGATCATGGTGTGGGGGGGACCGGGGAGCTGTTTTTT. It codes for CASSQDHGVGGTGELFF.

This chain uses TRBV4-3 with TRBJ2-4; 12 positions agree with TRBD2. The germline V gene encodes CDR1 LGHNA and CDR2 YSLEER. The CDR3 loop spans 17 amino acids. J gave up 4 bases and V 0 bases, and 4 bases lay outside the gene matches. The CDR3 nucleotides are TGCGCCAGCAGCCAAGAACGACTAGCGGGGGAGAAAAACATTCAGTACTTC. As protein: CASSQERLAGEKNIQYF.

This sequence joins TRBV13 and TRBJ1-3; no clear D. This CDR3 spans 17 amino acids. The V and J ends lost 2 bases and 3 bases respectively, with 17 bases between them. In germline, CDR1 is PRHDT, CDR2 FYEKMQ (reference sequence). DNA of the CDR3: TGTGCCAGCAGCTTAAATCCCGGGAGCCGACGTGGAAACACCATATATTTT. It translates to CASSLNPGSRRGNTIYF.

This clone was counted a single time. The V gene is TRBV20-1, the J gene TRBJ1-2, with D unresolved. Trimming took off 0 bases at V and 8 bases at J, with 7 bases between the two ends. Germline CDR1 DFQATT, CDR2 SNEGSKA (reference sequence). This CDR3 spans 11 amino acids. The CDR3 nucleotides are TGCAGTGCTAGAGATGGGGAGGGCTACACCTTC. It specifies CSARDGEGYTF.

V usage is TRBV7-9 and J usage is TRBJ1-2; a possible D gene is TRBD1 (6 bases). V was cut by 6 bases and J by 4 bases, with 12 bases left in between. Germline CDR1 is SEHNR and CDR2 is FQNEAQ (reference sequence). The CDR3 covers 13 residues. DNA of the CDR3: TGTGCCAGCAGACCAACAGGGACCTATGGCTACACCTTC. It encodes CASRPTGTYGYTF.

The rearrangement links TRBV10-1 to TRBJ2-5, with D possibly TRBD1 on 5 matching bases. The CDR3 is 14 amino acids. V lost 3 bases, J lost 5 bases, and 13 bases lay in between. CDR1 and CDR2 (germline): WNHNN, SYGVQD (reference sequence). The CDR3 reads CASSERQGLETQYF. CDR3 nucleotides: TGCGCCAGCAGTGAACGGCAGGGATTGGAGACCCAGTACTTC.

This clone appeared a few times. The chain links TRBV30 to TRBJ2-2; 11 nucleotides line up with TRBD2. This CDR3 is built from 18 residues. The V gene's germline CDR1 is GTSNPN and CDR2 SVGIG (reference sequence). Losses at the gene ends were 0 bases for V and 0 bases for J; bases not matched to a gene: 6. CDR3 coding DNA: TGTGCCTGGAGTGTATCCCGACTAGCGGGGACGAACACCGGGGAGCTGTTTTTT. This encodes CAWSVSRLAGTNTGELFF.

The V call is TRBV4-3, the J call TRBJ1-5; D not certain. V was shortened by 0 bases and J by 10 bases, with 16 bases between the two germline ends. The germline CDR1 and CDR2 sequences are LGHNA and YSLEER. This CDR3 has 15 residues. CDR3 bases: TGCGCCAGCAGCCAAGACAGAACTACGGCACGCCCCCAGCATTTT. The encoded protein is CASSQDRTTARPQHF.

The rearrangement uses TRBV5-1 and TRBJ2-2; 7 nucleotides agree with TRBD1. Germline V gene data show CDR1 as SGHRS and CDR2 as YFSETQ. Trimming cost V 4 bases and J 6 bases; bases outside gene matches: 9. The CDR3 loop spans 15 amino acids. CDR3 loop: CASSPGTVGAGELFF. In DNA, the CDR3 is TGCGCCAGCAGCCCCGGGACAGTGGGGGCCGGGGAGCTGTTTTTT.

This clone was observed at least ten times. The V gene is TRBV6-1, the J gene TRBJ1-4; weak D call: TRBD1 (5 bases). Germline values: CDR1 MNHNS, CDR2 SASEGT. The CDR3 sequence is 13 residues long. The V end lost 4 bases, the J end lost 7 bases, and 10 bases lay between the germline ends. CDR3 nucleotide sequence: TGTGCCAGCAGTGGCCAGGGCGGTGAAAAACTGTTTTTT. Translation: CASSGQGGEKLFF.

The V call is TRBV5-4, the J call TRBJ1-1; D not resolved. CDR3 length: 14 residues. Germline loops: CDR1 SGHNT, CDR2 YYREEE (reference sequence). Trimming removed 0 bases from V and 6 bases from J, with 12 bases in between. Here the CDR3 reads CASSLDEGFAEAFF. The CDR3 DNA is TGTGCCAGCAGCTTGGATGAGGGTTTCGCTGAAGCTTTCTTT.

The table lists this clone with many counts. The gene calls are TRBV6-4 and TRBJ2-3; 10 bases line up with TRBD1. The germline CDR1 and CDR2 sequences are MRHNA and SNTAGT. The CDR3 extends over 13 amino acids. The J segment lost 3 bases and the V segment lost 10 bases, leaving 4 bases of the junction unmatched. CDR3 sequence (DNA): TGTGCCACGGGACAGGGGCATACAGATACGCAGTATTTT. This codes for CATGQGHTDTQYF.

The CDR3 DNA follows: TGTGCCAGCAGCCCCGGGATGAACACTGAAGCTTTCTTT. It yields the protein CASSPGMNTEAFF. The J gene is TRBJ1-1, the V gene TRBV6-5; D gene unclear. The germline V gene has CDR1 MNHEY and CDR2 SVGAGI. The germline V and J ends were trimmed by 6 bases and 0 bases, with 8 bases remaining between them. There are 13 residues in the CDR3.

The J gene is TRBJ2-3, the V gene TRBV6-4; 12 bases line up with TRBD2. The CDR3 totals 17 residues. The germline gives CDR1 MRHNA, CDR2 SNTAGT. The J segment lost 1 base and the V segment lost 3 bases, leaving 5 bases of the junction unmatched. This CDR3 reads CASSELAGGSGTDTQYF. Here the CDR3 DNA reads TGTGCCAGCAGTGAACTAGCGGGGGGTTCAGGCACAGATACGCAGTATTTT.

The chain is built from TRBV5-1 and TRBJ2-2; D is unclear. Per the germline V gene, CDR1 is SGHRS and CDR2 is YFSETQ. V gave up 1 base and J gave up 6 bases, with 7 bases separating them. The CDR3 has 13 residues. CDR3 DNA sequence: TGCGCCAGCAGCTTGTTAGCTTCCGGGGAGCTGTTTTTT. Its translation: CASSLLASGELFF.

V usage is TRBV13 and J usage is TRBJ1-2; D is unresolved. The CDR3 runs 13 residues. CDR1 is PRHDT and CDR2 is FYEKMQ in the germline V gene (reference sequence). V lost 5 bases, J lost 1 base, and 8 bases lay in between. CDR3 nucleotide sequence: TGTGCCAGCAGCCTTCAGAGTAACTATGGCTACACCTTC. Its protein product is CASSLQSNYGYTF.